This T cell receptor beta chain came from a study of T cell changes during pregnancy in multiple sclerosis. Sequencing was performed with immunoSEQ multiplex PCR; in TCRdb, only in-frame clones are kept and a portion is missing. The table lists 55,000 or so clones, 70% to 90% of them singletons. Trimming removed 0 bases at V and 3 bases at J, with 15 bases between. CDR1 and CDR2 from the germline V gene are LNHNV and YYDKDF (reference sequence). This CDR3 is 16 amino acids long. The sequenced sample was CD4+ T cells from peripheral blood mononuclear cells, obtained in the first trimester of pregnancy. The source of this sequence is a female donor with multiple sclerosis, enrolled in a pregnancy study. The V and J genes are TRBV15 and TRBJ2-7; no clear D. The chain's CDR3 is CATSRDWSAEDYEQYF. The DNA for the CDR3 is TGTGCCACCAGCAGAGATTGGAGCGCGGAAGACTACGAGCAGTACTTC.